The 10 T cell receptor beta chains reported below all come from one sample, sequenced in a study of blood T cell repertoires in COVID-19. Profiling relied on immunoSEQ multiplex PCR, and the TCRdb table lists in-frame clones only, not all of them. The sample includes a few hundred thousand clones, around four fifths seen only once; the top ten take 20%. Sequenced input: peripheral blood. These receptors were taken from a man under 40 with active or convalescent COVID-19.

V is TRBV6-2 or TRBV6-3 and J is TRBJ2-5, with TRBD2 as a possible D gene (6 bases). The V and J ends lost 5 bases and 5 bases respectively, with 18 bases between them. The germline CDR1 and CDR2 sequences are MNHEY and SVGEGT. This CDR3 spans 15 amino acids. The CDR3 spells CASSPDGVGRETQYF. Written as DNA, the CDR3 is TGTGCCAGCAGTCCAGACGGAGTGGGGAGGGAGACCCAGTACTTC.

The chain links TRBV7-6 to TRBJ1-2; tentatively, D is TRBD1 (6 bases). The CDR3 spans 14 residues. The germline V gene encodes CDR1 SGHVS and CDR2 FNYEAQ. Trimming pared 3 bases from V and 8 bases from J, leaving 16 bases between. The CDR3 reads CASSFTFSGEGYTF. The CDR3 bases are TGTGCCAGCAGCTTTACCTTTTCAGGGGAAGGCTACACCTTC.

The chain combines TRBV13 with TRBJ1-6; 7 bases fit TRBD1. This CDR3 has 17 residues. CDR1 is PRHDT, CDR2 FYEKMQ, per germline (reference sequence). The V segment lost 1 base and the J segment 2 bases; nucleotides outside the gene matches: 5. CDR3: CASSLALTGPYNSPLHF. CDR3 nucleotide sequence: TGTGCCAGCAGCTTAGCGTTGACAGGGCCCTATAATTCACCCCTCCACTTT.

This chain uses TRBV4-2 with TRBJ1-5; 8 positions agree with TRBD1. The CDR3 contains 14 residues. The germline V gene has CDR1 LGHNA and CDR2 YNFKEQ. Unmatched junction bases numbered 4, after V lost 3 bases and J lost 6 bases. CDR3 nucleotides: TGTGCCAGCAGCCAGACAGGGGAAGTTCAGCCCCAGCATTTT. The encoded protein is CASSQTGEVQPQHF.

This rearrangement joins TRBV4-3 to TRBJ2-5; TRBD2 might be the D (7 bases). V was trimmed by 4 bases and J by 7 bases, leaving 13 bases between them. CDR1 is LGHNA, CDR2 YSLEER, per germline. This CDR3 contains 13 residues. The DNA of the CDR3 is TGCGCCAGCAGCCCGGGGGGCTCAGGGACCCAGTACTTC. It encodes CASSPGGSGTQYF.

V is TRBV10-3 and J is TRBJ2-7; D possibly corresponds to TRBD1 (5 bases). Germline lookup yields CDR1 ENHRY and CDR2 SYGVKD. This CDR3 has 15 amino acids. V shed 0 bases and J shed 2 bases, with 11 bases lying between them. The CDR3 DNA reads TGTGCCATCAGTGAGTCGGCCAGGGCCCCCTACGAGCAGTACTTC. As protein: CAISESARAPYEQYF.

The genes are TRBV7-3 and TRBJ1-1, with no clear D. The germline V gene has CDR1 SGHTA and CDR2 FQGTGA. Trimming left V 1 base short and J 5 bases short, with 8 bases between. The CDR3 totals 13 residues. This CDR3 reads CASSLSDGTEAFF. The DNA for the CDR3 is TGTGCCAGCAGCTTAAGCGACGGGACTGAAGCTTTCTTT.

The CDR3 is CASSEDDRGNNYGYTF. The CDR3 DNA reads as TGTGCCAGCAGTGAAGACGACAGGGGGAACAACTATGGCTACACCTTC. The gene calls are TRBV6-1 and TRBJ1-2, with 9 bases identical to TRBD1. This CDR3 is 16 amino acids long. Trimming at V came to 1 base and at J to 2 bases, leaving 5 bases not matched to a gene. Per the germline V gene, CDR1 is MNHNS and CDR2 is SASEGT.

The chain carries TRBV12-3 or TRBV12-4 and TRBJ2-1; possible D gene TRBD1, 6 bases. Trimming took off 4 bases at V and 5 bases at J, with 6 bases between the two ends. The CDR3 length is 12 residues. DNA for the CDR3: TGTGCCAGCAGTTCAGGGGACAATGAGCAGTTCTTC. Translated: CASSSGDNEQFF.

The V gene is TRBV7-2, the J gene TRBJ2-7; the match to TRBD1 covers 12 bases. Trimming cost V 2 bases and J 7 bases; bases outside gene matches: 6. The CDR3 is 15 residues long. Germline CDR1 reads SGHTA; CDR2 reads FQGNSA. The chain's CDR3 is CASSLLGQGAREQYF. CDR3 DNA sequence: TGTGCCAGCAGCTTATTGGGACAGGGGGCGAGGGAGCAGTACTTC.